What follows are 11 T cell receptor beta chains derived from one specimen sequenced in a study of blood T cell repertoires in COVID-19. Libraries were prepared by immunoSEQ multiplex PCR; TCRdb keeps only in-frame clonotypes and omits some of them. The sample has 350,000 to 500,000 clones; roughly 88% are singletons. The specimen sequenced was PBMCs or T cells enriched from blood (not recorded which). All receptors come from a woman in her late teens or twenties who had been exposed to COVID-19.

The chain links TRBV27 to TRBJ1-2; 9 bases align to TRBD1. V lost 2 bases and J lost 8; bases outside the gene matches: 6. The CDR3 has 14 amino acids. Germline CDR1 is MNHEY and CDR2 is SMNVEV (reference sequence). The DNA of the CDR3 is TGTGCCAGCAGTTTAGGAGGACAGGGGAGAGGCTACACCTTC. Translation gives CASSLGGQGRGYTF.

In DNA, the CDR3 is TGTGCCAGCAGTTTACAATCACAGGGGTATGGCTACACCTTC. Translating it yields CASSLQSQGYGYTF. The chain combines TRBV27 with TRBJ1-2, with 7 bases fitting TRBD1. Germline assignment: CDR1 MNHEY and CDR2 SMNVEV (reference sequence). V dropped 2 bases and J dropped 5; count of bases not matched to a gene: 5. CDR3 length: 14 amino acids.

This sequence joins TRBV5-4 and TRBJ1-1; 7 bases align to TRBD1. Trimming at V came to 0 bases and at J to 1 base, leaving 6 bases not matched to a gene. Germline V lookup: CDR1 SGHNT, CDR2 YYREEE (reference sequence). This CDR3 is built from 16 residues. The CDR3 DNA is TGTGCCAGCAGCTTGGCAACCGGGACAGCGAACACTGAAGCTTTCTTT. Translation gives CASSLATGTANTEAFF.

The V gene is TRBV7-9, the J gene TRBJ2-3, with no clear D. The CDR3 runs 16 residues. CDR1 is SEHNR and CDR2 is FQNEAQ in the germline V gene (reference sequence). V was clipped by 0 bases and J by 7 bases, with 17 bases between them. CDR3 amino acids: CASSLANSPILNTQYF. The CDR3 nucleotides read TGTGCCAGCAGCTTAGCGAACTCCCCAATTCTGAATACGCAGTATTTT.

V and J are TRBV6-4 and TRBJ2-2; D call uncertain. This CDR3 has 13 residues. The V end was cut by 2 bases, the J end by 8 bases, with 9 bases between. Germline CDR1 is MRHNA and CDR2 is SNTAGT. Here the CDR3 reads CASSDAYGGELFF. The CDR3, as DNA: TGTGCCAGCAGTGACGCCTACGGGGGGGAGCTGTTTTTT.

The CDR3 is CASSIGYSTSGGITDTQYF. DNA of the CDR3: TGTGCCAGTAGTATAGGATATTCGACTAGCGGGGGTATCACAGATACGCAGTATTTT. The V gene is TRBV19, the J gene TRBJ2-3; 12 positions match TRBD2. J lost 2 bases, V lost 1 base, and 10 bases had no gene match. The germline V gene encodes CDR1 LNHDA and CDR2 SQIVND (reference sequence). The CDR3 length is 19 residues. The full variable domain, completed using reference TRBV19 and TRBJ2-3, is DGGITQSPKYLFRKEGQNVTLSCEQNLNHDAMYWYRQDPGQGLRLIYYSQIVNDFQKGDIAEGYSVSREKKESFPLTVTSAQKNPTAFYLCASSIGYSTSGGITDTQYFGPGTRLTVL.

The chain employs TRBV3-1 (or the pseudogene TRBV3-2) and TRBJ2-3; TRBD2 matches at 8 bases. The CDR3 totals 14 residues. CDR1 and CDR2 from the germline V gene are LGHDT and YNNKEL (reference sequence). V trimming: 3 bases; J trimming: 4 bases; junction bases outside the gene matches: 3. The CDR3, as DNA: TGTGCCAGCAGCCACCACGGGAGGGCAGATACGCAGTATTTT. Its protein is CASSHHGRADTQYF.

This clone was picked up one time. This chain connects TRBV18 to TRBJ2-1; 9 nucleotides align to TRBD2. V was pared by 3 bases and J by 5 bases, with 2 bases of the junction left unmatched. The CDR3 sequence is 14 residues long. CDR1 is KGHSH, CDR2 LQKENI, per germline. The CDR3 bases are TGTGCCAGCTCACCGACTAGCGGACACAATGAGCAGTTCTTC. Amino acids: CASSPTSGHNEQFF.

V and J are TRBV20-1 and TRBJ2-7, with D perhaps matching TRBD1 (5 bases). The CDR3 runs to 11 residues. Trimming left V 3 bases short and J 6 bases short, with 9 bases between. Germline CDR1 and CDR2: DFQATT and SNEGSKA (reference sequence). CDR3 DNA sequence: TGCAGTGCTAGTAAGGGGCCCGAGCAGTACTTC. Its translation is CSASKGPEQYF.

This clone has just a few counts. The chain combines TRBV29-1 with TRBJ2-1; D is undetermined. This CDR3 region has 11 residues. V gave up 4 bases and J gave up 6 bases, with 7 bases separating them. CDR1 and CDR2 (germline): SQVTM, ANQGSEA. CDR3 in amino acids: CSVVNTNEQFF. Here the CDR3 DNA reads TGCAGCGTTGTTAACACCAATGAGCAGTTCTTC.

The chain joins TRBV18 to TRBJ2-5; possibly TRBD1 for D (5 bases). V dropped 0 bases and J dropped 2 bases, with 10 bases sitting between them. Germline values: CDR1 KGHSH, CDR2 LQKENI. This CDR3 has 15 amino acids. The CDR3 DNA reads TGTGCCAGCTCACCACCGGACACCGAACAAGAGACCCAGTACTTC. As protein: CASSPPDTEQETQYF.